These 28 T cell receptor beta chains share one sample of origin, sequenced in a study of blood T cell repertoires in COVID-19. Only in-frame clones appear in the TCRdb table, and some are missing; sequencing was by immunoSEQ multiplex PCR. The repertoire holds approximately 260,000 clones, with roughly nine tenths as singletons. What was sequenced was peripheral blood. The receptors originated from a woman in her 40s who had recovered from COVID-19.

This chain uses TRBV11-2 with TRBJ2-1; D may be TRBD2 (6 bases). Germline CDR1 reads SGHAT; CDR2 reads FQNNGV. Between the trimmed V and J ends, which lost 3 bases and 8 bases, there was a span of 14 bases. The CDR3 spans 14 residues. CDR3 region: CASSFRASVDEQFF. The CDR3 DNA reads as TGTGCCAGCAGCTTTAGGGCTAGCGTGGATGAGCAGTTCTTC.

CDR3 in amino acids: CASSRLTGELFF. The CDR3 DNA is TGTGCCAGCAGTCGACTGACCGGGGAGCTGTTTTTT. This sequence joins TRBV25-1 and TRBJ2-2; D is ambiguous. The germline V gene encodes CDR1 MGHDK and CDR2 SYGVNS. Trimming shortened V by 5 bases and J by 5 bases, and 6 bases separated the two germline ends. This CDR3 has 12 residues. The full variable domain, completed using reference TRBV25-1 and TRBJ2-2, is EADIYQTPRYLVIGTGKKITLECSQTMGHDKMYWYQQDPGMELHLIHYSYGVNSTEKGDLSSESTVSRIRTEHFPLTLESARPSHTSQYLCASSRLTGELFFGEGSRLTVL.

V gene TRBV29-1 combines with J gene TRBJ2-3, with 11 bases aligning to TRBD1. Germline V gives CDR1 SQVTM, CDR2 ANQGSEA. CDR3 length: 14 amino acids. Germline trimming cut 7 bases from V and 6 bases from J; bases unmatched to any gene: 9. The CDR3 reads CSGSLGTGGDTQYF. The CDR3 bases are TGCAGCGGCTCTCTGGGGACAGGGGGGGATACGCAGTATTTT.

The V call is TRBV7-9, the J call TRBJ2-2, with TRBD1 matching 7 bases. Unmatched junction bases numbered 5, after V lost 4 bases and J lost 3 bases. Per the germline V gene, CDR1 is SEHNR and CDR2 is FQNEAQ (reference sequence). The CDR3 has 15 amino acids. The CDR3 sequence: CASSSPGTDTGELFF. The CDR3 coding sequence is TGTGCCAGCAGCTCCCCCGGGACAGACACCGGGGAGCTGTTTTTT.

This chain uses TRBV5-1 with TRBJ2-1; unclear D gene. V gave up 1 base and J gave up 8 bases, with 16 bases separating them. The germline CDR1 and CDR2 sequences are SGHRS and YFSETQ. This CDR3 region has 15 residues. The CDR3 sequence: CASSLNTRKIDEQFF. The CDR3, as DNA: TGCGCCAGCAGCTTGAACACCCGTAAGATCGATGAGCAGTTCTTC.

The rearrangement joins TRBV18 to TRBJ1-1; tentatively, D is TRBD1 (5 bases). V gave up 4 bases and J gave up 3 bases, with 12 bases separating them. CDR3 length: 14 residues. Germline V gene data show CDR1 as KGHSH and CDR2 as LQKENI. Written as DNA, the CDR3 is TGTGCCAGCTCACAAGGGTTAGGGGACACTGAAGCTTTCTTT. Its protein is CASSQGLGDTEAFF.

The chain carries TRBV13 and TRBJ2-2; 12 bases are a match to TRBD2. Unmatched junction bases numbered 11, after V lost 6 bases and J lost 6 bases. Per germline, CDR1 PRHDT and CDR2 FYEKMQ (reference sequence). This CDR3 comprises 17 residues. CDR3: CASSTSATSGSSGELFF. The CDR3 DNA sequence: TGTGCCAGCAGTACCTCCGCGACTAGCGGGAGCTCCGGGGAGCTGTTTTTT.

The chain has TRBV24-1 and TRBJ1-2; 7 bases match TRBD1. Germline lookup yields CDR1 KGHDR and CDR2 SFDVKD. Losses at the gene ends were 5 bases for V and 4 bases for J; bases not matched to a gene: 3. The CDR3 runs to 13 residues. The CDR3 DNA reads as TGTGCCACCAGTGCTGGGACAGCCTATGGCTACACCTTC. The encoded protein is CATSAGTAYGYTF.

The V and J genes are TRBV2 and TRBJ1-2; 10 bases align to TRBD1. Germline V gives CDR1 SNHLY, CDR2 FYNNEI. CDR3 length equals 15 residues. With V trimmed by 1 base and J by 3 bases, 2 bases remained unmatched. DNA for the CDR3: TGTGCCAGCAGTGAAGGGACAGGGGGGTACTATGGCTACACCTTC. Protein sequence: CASSEGTGGYYGYTF.

The chain employs TRBV6-1 and TRBJ2-7; no firm D call. The V gene lost 2 bases and the J gene lost 6 bases, with 14 bases spanning the gap. The CDR3 is made up of 14 amino acids. CDR1 and CDR2 from the germline V gene are MNHNS and SASEGT. The CDR3 bases are TGTGCCAGCAGTGAACACGTAGCAACGGTCGAGCAGTACTTC. It is translated as CASSEHVATVEQYF.

The V and J genes are TRBV28 and TRBJ2-3; possible D gene TRBD2, 6 bases. Germline V gene data show CDR1 as MDHEN and CDR2 as SYDVKM. This CDR3 is built from 14 residues. Trimming removed 5 bases from V and 0 bases from J, with 9 bases in between. Here the CDR3 reads CASSRDLSTDTQYF. CDR3 coding DNA: TGTGCCAGCAGTCGGGACTTAAGCACAGATACGCAGTATTTT.

The chain couples TRBV25-1 to TRBJ1-2, with D perhaps TRBD1 (5 bases). Trimming cost V 6 bases and J 2 bases, with 7 bases left between them. From germline, CDR1 is MGHDK and CDR2 SYGVNS. CDR3 length equals 12 residues. The CDR3 bases are TGTGCCAGCAGGCGGGGGAACTATGGCTACACCTTC. Amino acid sequence: CASRRGNYGYTF.

The DNA of the CDR3 is TGTGCCAGCAGTTACCGGGAATCGGATTCACCCCTCCACTTT. This encodes CASSYRESDSPLHF. The chain joins TRBV6-5 to TRBJ1-6; D unclear. CDR1 is MNHEY and CDR2 is SVGAGI in the germline V gene. V gave up 2 bases and J gave up 8 bases, with 10 bases separating them. CDR3 length equals 14 residues.

The chain employs TRBV19 and TRBJ2-3; TRBD1 matches 10 bases. Germline V gene lookup returns CDR1 LNHDA and CDR2 SQIVND (reference sequence). V lost 9 bases, J lost 4 bases, and 7 bases stayed unmatched. The CDR3 runs to 14 residues. The CDR3 region has the DNA TGTGCCAGCCAAGACAGGGGGCGCTCAGATACGCAGTATTTT. Translation gives CASQDRGRSDTQYF. Together with reference TRBV19 and TRBJ2-3, the CDR3 gives the full variable domain: DGGITQSPKYLFRKEGQNVTLSCEQNLNHDAMYWYRQDPGQGLRLIYYSQIVNDFQKGDIAEGYSVSREKKESFPLTVTSAQKNPTAFYLCASQDRGRSDTQYFGPGTRLTVL.

The chain is built from TRBV9 and TRBJ2-3; D may be TRBD1 (5 bases). The V gene lost 2 bases and the J gene lost 0 bases, with 7 bases spanning the gap. This CDR3 is 14 amino acids long. Germline CDR1 and CDR2: SGDLS and YYNGEE. The CDR3 loop reads CASSVWGSTDTQYF. The CDR3 DNA reads TGTGCCAGCAGCGTGTGGGGCAGCACAGATACGCAGTATTTT.

As to this clone: Other DNA sequences in the sample encode the same CDR3. The gene calls are TRBV15 and TRBJ2-6; maybe TRBD1 (5 bases). With 1 base removed from V and 2 bases from J, the gap between germline ends came to 9 bases. CDR3 length: 16 amino acids. Germline CDR1 reads LNHNV; CDR2 reads YYDKDF (reference sequence). The CDR3 is CATSRGTGAGANVLTF. The CDR3 DNA follows: TGTGCCACCAGCAGAGGAACAGGAGCTGGGGCCAACGTCCTGACTTTC.

V and J are TRBV28 and TRBJ2-2, with a tentative D call TRBD2 (5 bases). The V and J ends lost 5 bases and 3 bases respectively, with 7 bases between them. In germline, CDR1 is MDHEN, CDR2 SYDVKM. The CDR3 extends over 13 amino acids. Here the CDR3 DNA reads TGTGCCAGCAGTCCCGGGGACACCGGGGAGCTGTTTTTT. This translates into CASSPGDTGELFF.

The chain employs TRBV25-1 and TRBJ2-7; 9 bases map to TRBD1. This CDR3 contains 15 residues. The V segment lost 6 bases and the J segment 4 bases; nucleotides outside the gene matches: 10. Germline-derived CDR1 and CDR2 are MGHDK and SYGVNS. As DNA, the CDR3 is TGTGCCAGCAGAACAGGGGGCGCGTCCTGGTACGAGCAGTACTTC. Its protein is CASRTGGASWYEQYF.

The chain joins TRBV27 to TRBJ2-6, with D possibly being TRBD1 (6 bases). Between the trimmed V and J ends, which lost 5 bases and 0 bases, there was a span of 14 bases. The CDR3 consists of 17 residues. Germline-derived CDR1 and CDR2 are MNHEY and SMNVEV (reference sequence). The CDR3 bases are TGTGCCAGCAGTACGGGACAATTCATCTCTGGGGCCAACGTCCTGACTTTC. Protein sequence: CASSTGQFISGANVLTF.

The CDR3 loop is CASSFLRADQPQHF. The CDR3 coding sequence is TGTGCCAGCAGCTTCCTCAGGGCGGATCAGCCCCAGCATTTT. The rearrangement links TRBV7-2 to TRBJ1-5; tentative D call: TRBD1 (5 bases). Germline assignment: CDR1 SGHTA and CDR2 FQGNSA. The CDR3 extends over 14 amino acids. With 3 bases removed from V and 5 bases from J, the gap between germline ends came to 11 bases. Looking up the rest from reference TRBV7-2 and TRBJ1-5 gives the full variable domain: GAGVSQSPSNKVTEKGKDVELRCDPISGHTALYWYRQSLGQGLEFLIYFQGNSAPDKSGLPSDRFSAERTGGSVSTLTIQRTQQEDSAVYLCASSFLRADQPQHFGDGTRLSIL.

This chain links TRBV12-5 with TRBJ2-7, with D unclear. Trimming took off 4 bases at V and 2 bases at J, with 9 bases between the two ends. Looked up from germline, CDR1 is LGHNT and CDR2 is FRNRAP. This CDR3 is built from 13 residues. The CDR3 loop reads CASGSPSAYEQYV. The CDR3 DNA is TGTGCTAGTGGTTCCCCCTCCGCCTACGAGCAGTACGTC.

This chain links TRBV27 with TRBJ2-4; 9 bases are a match to TRBD1. The CDR3 length is 19 residues. Germline lookup yields CDR1 MNHEY and CDR2 SMNVEV (reference sequence). The trim removed 5 bases at V and 0 bases at J, leaving 14 bases unmatched. The CDR3, as DNA: TGTGCCAGCAGTCCGCCGGACAGGGGTTTGGGTATAGCCAAAAACATTCAGTACTTC. Translated, it gives CASSPPDRGLGIAKNIQYF.

CDR3 in amino acids: CASSVEEGMAYGYTF. The CDR3 DNA reads TGTGCCAGCAGCGTAGAGGAGGGCATGGCCTATGGCTACACCTTC. The chain combines TRBV9 with TRBJ1-2, with D unclear. V lost 0 bases and J 4 bases, leaving 13 bases between the germline ends. The CDR3 has 15 amino acids. Germline CDR1 and CDR2: SGDLS and YYNGEE.

The chain links TRBV7-2 to TRBJ1-2; TRBD1 matches at 7 bases. Germline loops: CDR1 SGHTA, CDR2 FQGNSA. V shed 2 bases, J shed 9 bases, and the junction held 6 bases outside the gene matches. This CDR3 has 13 amino acids. In DNA form, the CDR3 reads TGTGCCAGCAGCTTATACACAGGGGAAAGCTACACCTTC. Encoded protein: CASSLYTGESYTF.

The chain links TRBV19 to TRBJ2-3, with 7 positions matching TRBD1. The junction had 6 bases not matched to a gene; V was cut back by 4 bases and J by 5 bases. The CDR3 runs 14 residues. Germline V gene sequence: CDR1 LNHDA, CDR2 SQIVND (reference sequence). This chain's CDR3 is CASSRQGTIDTQYF. In DNA form, the CDR3 reads TGTGCCAGTAGTAGACAGGGTACCATAGATACGCAGTATTTT.

The chain couples TRBV5-1 to TRBJ1-2; D may be TRBD1 (6 bases). Trimming stripped 5 bases from V and 6 bases from J, with 11 bases between. CDR1 is SGHRS and CDR2 is YFSETQ in the germline V gene. CDR3 length equals 12 residues. CDR3 sequence reads: CASSGGGHGYTF. The CDR3 region has the DNA TGCGCCAGCAGTGGCGGGGGCCATGGCTACACCTTC.

The chain uses TRBV5-1 and TRBJ2-3, with 12 bases identical to TRBD2. With V trimmed by 4 bases and J by 0 bases, 3 bases remained unmatched. This CDR3 comprises 16 residues. Germline-derived CDR1 and CDR2 are SGHRS and YFSETQ. The DNA of the CDR3 is TGCGCCAGCAGCCGAGGGACTAGCGGGAGCACAGATACGCAGTATTTT. Its protein product is CASSRGTSGSTDTQYF. The complete variable domain, with remaining parts taken from reference TRBV5-1 and TRBJ2-3, reads KAGVTQTPRYLIKTRGQQVTLSCSPISGHRSVSWYQQTPGQGLQFLFEYFSETQRNKGNFPGRFSGRQFSNSRSEMNVSTLELGDSALYLCASSRGTSGSTDTQYFGPGTRLTVL.

The CDR3 is CASSLMGDSFGANVLTF. In DNA form, the CDR3 reads TGTGCCAGCAGCTTAATGGGGGACTCCTTCGGGGCCAACGTCCTGACTTTC. The V and J genes are TRBV7-2 and TRBJ2-6; D may be TRBD2 (6 bases). The V gene lost 2 bases and the J gene lost 4 bases, with 15 bases spanning the gap. CDR3 length: 17 residues. Per germline, CDR1 SGHTA and CDR2 FQGNSA.